Below, one T cell receptor (beta chain) is given with its context. Original handling: Counts of nucleated cells, estimated from reference gene primer amplification, were obtained. The protocol was immunoSEQ multiplex PCR, while the TCRdb copy is restricted to in-frame clones and leaves out a portion. Clone size and the V and J calls come from that table; the DNA yielded D and trimming. Here the sample spans about 330,000 clones, approximately 87% being singletons. This record comes from a study of blood T cell repertoires in COVID-19. At the level of the study: The United States, Italy and Spain were the sources of the acute and convalescent COVID-19 samples. T cells, B-cell-depleted T cells, or PBMCs supplied cDNA or gDNA.

The sequencing input was peripheral blood. The clonotype was recovered from a woman aged 50 to 60 with active or convalescent COVID-19.

CDR3 loop: CASSLRQGASYEQYF. The CDR3 DNA sequence: TGTGCCAGCAGCCTCAGACAGGGGGCATCCTACGAGCAGTACTTC. V gene TRBV4-2 combines with J gene TRBJ2-7; 10 positions match TRBD1. This CDR3 has 15 residues. Looked up from germline, CDR1 is LGHNA and CDR2 is YNFKEQ. Trimming cost V 4 bases and J 1 base; bases outside gene matches: 4.